Listed below are T cell receptor beta chains from one sample, sequenced in a study of early T cells in non-severe SARS-CoV-2 infection. From the 5' RACE reads, TCRdb called clonotypes with MiXCR, one entry per CDR3 protein. The data hold over 20,000 distinct CDR3 sequences, with 5.5% observed a single time. The specimen was whole blood. The receptors here all came from an adult who was a healthcare worker with PCR-confirmed SARS-CoV-2 infection or an uninfected control (not recorded which). CDR3s include the opening cysteine and the closing phenylalanine or tryptophan. Size is stated as once, few, many, or a class for an expanded clone.

TRBJ2-1,TRBV19,many,CASSAGGYNEQFF
TRBJ2-7,TRBV20-1,few,CSARDNRGYEQYF
TRBJ1-1,TRBV7-2,many,CASSLEGGTGLEAFF
TRBJ2-3,TRBV29-1,few,CSVEGARADTQYF
TRBJ2-2,TRBV7-6,many,CASSLVPGELFF
TRBJ1-3,TRBV7-9,many,CASSPPRGGSKVDTIYF
TRBJ2-7,TRBV20-1,many,CSAVVRPYEQYF
TRBJ1-4,TRBV2,many,CASSVHRSNEKLFF
TRBJ2-2,TRBV4-1,few,CASSLLGTGTGELFF
TRBJ2-1,TRBV20-1,medium-sized,CSASSGGGYNEQFF
TRBJ2-3,TRBV2,many,CASSSKLSTDTQYF